Below, one T cell receptor beta chain is given with its context. What it binds is unknown. V lost 8 bases and J lost 10, with 24 bases in between. Germline CDR1 is LNHDA and CDR2 is SQIVND (reference sequence). The CDR3 spans 15 residues. Per the authors' pipeline: From ImmunoSEQ came sequences covering only the junction and carrying no quality scores, so filtering differed. Clones were read by immunoSEQ multiplex PCR, and TCRdb kept only the in-frame ones, dropping some. Clone size and the V and J calls come from that table; the DNA yielded D and trimming. The sample yields 2,500,000 or so clones, under 95% seen once. These data come from a study of shared clonotypes between healthy human individuals. Study-wide findings and caveats: Shared across four donors were 5% to 6% of the naive CD4 clonotypes. Specimens sampled were limited to blood, with tissue repertoires likely differing.

Sequencing input: naive CD4+ T cells from PBMCs. Subset in this sample: CD45RA+ positively selected. This receptor was identified in a man aged 18 to 29 in good health. Some clones in this sample may be carry-over from other donors' samples. The V call is TRBV19, the J call TRBJ2-1; TRBD2 is a possible D gene (5 bases). The CDR3 DNA sequence: TGTGCCAGTGGGGTGCGGGTGCCCATATCCGGGGAGCAGTTCTTC. As protein: CASGVRVPISGEQFF.